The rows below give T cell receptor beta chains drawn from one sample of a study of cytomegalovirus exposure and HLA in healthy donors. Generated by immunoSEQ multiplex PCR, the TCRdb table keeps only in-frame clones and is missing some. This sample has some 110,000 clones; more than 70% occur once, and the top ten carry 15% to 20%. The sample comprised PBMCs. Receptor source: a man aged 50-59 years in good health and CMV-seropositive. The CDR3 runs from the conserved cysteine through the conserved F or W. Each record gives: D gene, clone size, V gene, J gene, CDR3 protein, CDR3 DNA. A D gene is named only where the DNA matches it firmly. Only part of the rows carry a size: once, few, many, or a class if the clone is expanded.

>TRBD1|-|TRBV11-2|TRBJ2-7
CASRDEDRGIYEQYF
TGTGCCAGCCGAGACGAGGACAGGGGGATCTACGAGCAGTACTTC
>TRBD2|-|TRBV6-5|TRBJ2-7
CASSYGGETYEQYF
TGTGCCAGCAGTTACGGGGGGGAGACCTACGAGCAGTACTTC
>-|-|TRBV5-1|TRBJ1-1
CASSLAGGLMNTEAFF
TGCGCCAGCAGCTTAGCCGGGGGACTGATGAACACTGAAGCTTTCTTT
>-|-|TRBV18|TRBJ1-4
CASSPRGLGATNEKLFF
TGTGCCAGCTCACCAAGAGGCTTAGGAGCAACTAATGAAAAACTGTTTTTT
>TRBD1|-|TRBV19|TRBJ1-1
CASSWVAGGYTEAFF
TGTGCCAGTAGTTGGGTGGCAGGGGGCTACACTGAAGCTTTCTTT
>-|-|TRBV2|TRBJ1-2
CASSEVFQSVGYTF
TGTGCCAGCAGTGAAGTGTTTCAAAGCGTGGGCTACACCTTC
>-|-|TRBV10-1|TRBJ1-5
CASSRRGRNQPQHF
TGCGCCAGCAGTAGGAGGGGCCGCAATCAGCCCCAGCATTTT
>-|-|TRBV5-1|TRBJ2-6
CASAPGNGANVLTF
TGCGCCAGCGCCCCGGGGAATGGGGCCAACGTCCTGACTTTC
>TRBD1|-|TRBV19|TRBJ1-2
CASSIVVQGSRGYTF
TGTGCCAGTAGTATAGTTGTACAGGGGTCAAGAGGCTACACCTTC
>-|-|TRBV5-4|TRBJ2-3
CASGVGGTTDTQYF
TGTGCCAGCGGGGTCGGCGGGACCACAGATACGCAGTATTTT
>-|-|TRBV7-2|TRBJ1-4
CASSRPNGQPNEKLFF
TGTGCCAGCAGCCGACCTAACGGACAGCCTAATGAAAAACTGTTTTTT
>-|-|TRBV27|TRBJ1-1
CASSSTGNTEAFF
TGTGCCAGCAGTTCGACAGGGAACACTGAAGCTTTCTTT
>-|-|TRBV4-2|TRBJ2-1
CASSQGPTVSYNEQFF
TGTGCCAGCAGCCAAGGCCCGACTGTCTCCTACAATGAGCAGTTCTTC
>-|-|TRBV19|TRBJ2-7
CASSIRQGEQYF
TGTGCCAGTAGTATCCGGCAGGGGGAGCAGTACTTC
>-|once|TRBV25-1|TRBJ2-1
CASTALGLLENEQFF
TGTGCCAGCACTGCACTTGGACTGTTGGAAAATGAGCAGTTCTTC
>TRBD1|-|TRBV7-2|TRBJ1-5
CASSLALSGGQPQHF
TGTGCCAGCAGCTTAGCGCTTTCAGGGGGACAGCCCCAGCATTTT
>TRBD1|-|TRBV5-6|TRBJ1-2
CASSLVVEGAHGYTF
TGTGCCAGCAGCTTGGTGGTCGAGGGGGCTCATGGCTACACCTTC
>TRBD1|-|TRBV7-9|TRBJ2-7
CASSLAGTANYEQYF
TGTGCCAGCAGCTTAGCCGGGACAGCTAACTACGAGCAGTACTTC
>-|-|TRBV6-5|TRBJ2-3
CASSNRVTDTQYF
TGTGCCAGCAGTAACAGGGTTACAGATACGCAGTATTTT
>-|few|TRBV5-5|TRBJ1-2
CASTPSGYGYTF
TGTGCCAGCACCCCTAGTGGGTACGGCTACACCTTC
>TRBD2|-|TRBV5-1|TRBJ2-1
CASSPGGLAGTNNEQFF
TGCGCCAGCAGCCCGGGCGGGCTAGCGGGAACCAACAATGAGCAGTTCTTC
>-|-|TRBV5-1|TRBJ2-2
CASRRSGSGELFF
TGCGCCAGCAGACGGTCCGGGTCCGGGGAGCTGTTTTTT
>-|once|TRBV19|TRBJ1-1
CASSIQDMNTEAFF
TGTGCCAGTAGTATCCAGGACATGAACACTGAAGCTTTCTTT
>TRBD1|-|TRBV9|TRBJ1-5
CASSPGQGNQPQHF
TGTGCCAGCAGCCCCGGACAGGGTAATCAGCCCCAGCATTTT
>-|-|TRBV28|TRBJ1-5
CASSFPGHNQPQHF
TGTGCCAGCAGTTTCCCGGGACATAACCAGCCCCAGCATTTT
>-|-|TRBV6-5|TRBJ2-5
CASSSFREEEETQYF
TGTGCCAGCAGCTCCTTCAGGGAGGAGGAAGAGACCCAGTACTTC
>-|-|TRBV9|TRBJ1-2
CASSGGGALYGYTF
TGTGCCAGCAGCGGAGGGGGAGCTTTATATGGCTACACCTTC
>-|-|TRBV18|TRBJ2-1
CASSPRDNYNEQFF
TGTGCCAGCTCACCCCGGGACAACTACAATGAGCAGTTCTTC
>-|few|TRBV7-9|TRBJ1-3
CASSSEVTARLGNTIYF
TGTGCCAGCAGCTCAGAGGTGACAGCCCGCCTCGGGAACACCATATATTTT
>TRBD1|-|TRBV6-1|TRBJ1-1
CASSDRQGASDEAFF
TGTGCCAGCAGTGACCGACAGGGGGCGTCTGATGAAGCTTTCTTT
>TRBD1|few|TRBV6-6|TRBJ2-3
CASRNRQGSTDTQYF
TGTGCCAGCAGGAACAGACAGGGTAGCACAGATACGCAGTATTTT
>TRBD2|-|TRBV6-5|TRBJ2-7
CASRDRTSETYEQYF
TGTGCCAGCAGGGACCGGACTAGCGAGACCTACGAGCAGTACTTC
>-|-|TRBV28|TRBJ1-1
CASSLGTMNTEAFF
TGTGCCAGCAGTTTAGGAACTATGAACACTGAAGCTTTCTTT
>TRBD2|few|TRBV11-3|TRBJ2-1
CASSLASRLAGGNEQFF
TGTGCCAGCAGCTTAGCATCGAGACTAGCGGGGGGAAATGAGCAGTTCTTC
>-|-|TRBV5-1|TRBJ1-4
CASSLEGPTQEKLFF
TGCGCCAGCAGCTTGGAGGGGCCAACTCAGGAAAAACTGTTTTTT
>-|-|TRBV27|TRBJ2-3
CASSPSTDTQYF
TGTGCCAGCAGCCCTAGCACAGATACGCAGTATTTT
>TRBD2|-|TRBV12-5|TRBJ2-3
CASGSSRLAGTDTQYF
TGTGCTAGTGGTTCCTCGCGGCTAGCGGGCACAGATACGCAGTATTTT
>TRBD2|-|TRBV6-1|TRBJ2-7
CASSEAGRGAYYEQYF
TGTGCCAGCAGTGAAGCGGGGCGGGGGGCCTACTACGAGCAGTACTTC
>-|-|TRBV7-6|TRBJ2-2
CASSLYDTGELFF
TGTGCCAGCAGCTTATATGACACCGGGGAGCTGTTTTTT
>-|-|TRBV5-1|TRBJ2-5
CASSLAVQETQYF
TGCGCCAGCAGCTTGGCCGTTCAAGAGACCCAGTACTTC
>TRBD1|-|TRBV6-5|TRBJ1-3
CASSRDRAGNTIYF
TGTGCCAGCAGCCGGGACAGAGCTGGAAACACCATATATTTT
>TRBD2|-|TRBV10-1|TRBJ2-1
CASSESSGRAKNEQFF
TGCGCCAGCAGTGAGTCTAGCGGGAGGGCCAAGAATGAGCAGTTCTTC
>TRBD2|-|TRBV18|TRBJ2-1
CASSPPASGGGRSYNEQFF
TGTGCCAGCTCACCCCCAGCTAGCGGGGGAGGGAGGTCCTACAATGAGCAGTTCTTC
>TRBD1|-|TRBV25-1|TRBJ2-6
CASNAWGQGLDGANVLTF
TGTGCCAGCAATGCATGGGGACAGGGATTGGATGGGGCCAACGTCCTGACTTTC
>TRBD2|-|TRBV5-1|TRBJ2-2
CASSTGVSLAGVGELFF
TGCGCCAGCAGCACGGGCGTTTCTCTGGCGGGGGTCGGGGAGCTGTTTTTT